Listed below are T cell receptor beta chains from one sample, sequenced in a study of shared clonotypes between healthy human individuals. Assay used: immunoSEQ multiplex PCR; TCRdb lists only in-frame clones, some missing. The sample yields 90,000 to 150,000 clones, over 65% seen once. The sequenced material came from memory CD8+ T cells sorted from blood. Receptor source: a woman in her 30s in good health. The CDR3 runs from the conserved cysteine through the conserved F or W. D genes are given only for firm matches. Some rows mark clone size as missing; the rest say once, few, many or name a class of expanded clone.

J,size,D,V,CDR3,DNA
TRBJ1-6,NA,NA,TRBV23-1,CASSPDSNNSPLHF,TGCGCCAGCAGCCCGGACAGCAACAATTCACCCCTCCACTTT
TRBJ1-3,NA,NA,TRBV9,CASSVDSGAGNTIYF,TGTGCCAGCAGCGTAGACTCGGGGGCAGGAAACACCATATATTTT
TRBJ2-7,NA,TRBD2,TRBV4-1,CASSQAPSGSYEQYF,TGCGCCAGCAGCCAAGCCCCTAGCGGTTCCTACGAGCAGTACTTC
TRBJ1-2,NA,TRBD1,TRBV7-9,CASSRDRGANYGYTF,TGTGCCAGCAGCCGGGACAGGGGAGCTAACTATGGCTACACCTTC
TRBJ1-4,many,NA,TRBV5-1,CASSLALGRTENEKLFF,TGCGCCAGCAGCTTGGCCCTGGGACGCACTGAGAATGAAAAACTGTTTTTT
TRBJ2-7,many,NA,TRBV16,CASSQSADEQYF,TGTGCCAGCAGCCAATCTGCCGACGAGCAGTACTTC
TRBJ2-1,NA,TRBD1,TRBV27,CASSLWTGVGEGEQFF,TGTGCCAGCAGTTTATGGACAGGGGTGGGCGAGGGGGAGCAGTTCTTC
TRBJ1-1,NA,NA,TRBV5-6,CASSPSGTEAFF,TGTGCCAGCAGTCCCTCAGGAACTGAAGCTTTCTTT
TRBJ2-7,NA,NA,TRBV4-2,CASSQEWTTYEQYF,TGTGCCAGCAGCCAAGAGTGGACTACCTACGAGCAGTACTTC
TRBJ2-7,NA,NA,TRBV25-1,CASSAGQGYEQYF,TGTGCCAGCAGCGCAGGGCAGGGATACGAGCAGTACTTC
TRBJ1-2,NA,NA,TRBV9,CASSEWGKGYTF,TGTGCCAGCAGCGAGTGGGGGAAGGGCTACACCTTC
TRBJ2-2,NA,NA,TRBV28,CASSGTRGSTGELFF,TGTGCCAGCAGTGGAACCAGGGGTTCCACCGGGGAGCTGTTTTTT
TRBJ1-6,few,TRBD1,TRBV9,CASSVQTGPLHF,TGTGCCAGCAGCGTACAGACAGGGCCCCTCCACTTT
TRBJ2-5,NA,TRBD2,TRBV27,CASRPDGTIQETQYF,TGTGCCAGCAGACCCGATGGGACTATACAAGAGACCCAGTACTTC
TRBJ1-1,NA,TRBD1,TRBV29-1,CSVSRGLDTEAFF,TGCAGCGTAAGCAGGGGGTTGGACACTGAAGCTTTCTTT
TRBJ2-7,NA,TRBD2,TRBV11-2,CASSLGQAELRGSGYEQYF,TGTGCCAGCAGCCTAGGGCAGGCGGAACTTCGCGGGAGTGGTTACGAGCAGTACTTC
TRBJ2-5,NA,NA,TRBV25-1,CASSAPAVQETQYF,TGTGCCAGCAGTGCCCCAGCCGTTCAAGAGACCCAGTACTTC
TRBJ1-2,NA,NA,TRBV6-1,CASSEETGGVYGYTF,TGTGCCAGCAGTGAAGAAACAGGAGGGGTCTATGGCTACACCTTC
TRBJ1-2,NA,NA,TRBV7-9,CASSTRRGLVRFDYGYTF,TGTGCCAGCAGCACCCGCAGGGGCCTGGTTAGGTTTGACTATGGCTACACCTTC
TRBJ2-1,NA,NA,TRBV6-4,CASSDSTKGYNEQFF,TGTGCCAGCAGTGACTCGACAAAGGGGTACAATGAGCAGTTCTTC